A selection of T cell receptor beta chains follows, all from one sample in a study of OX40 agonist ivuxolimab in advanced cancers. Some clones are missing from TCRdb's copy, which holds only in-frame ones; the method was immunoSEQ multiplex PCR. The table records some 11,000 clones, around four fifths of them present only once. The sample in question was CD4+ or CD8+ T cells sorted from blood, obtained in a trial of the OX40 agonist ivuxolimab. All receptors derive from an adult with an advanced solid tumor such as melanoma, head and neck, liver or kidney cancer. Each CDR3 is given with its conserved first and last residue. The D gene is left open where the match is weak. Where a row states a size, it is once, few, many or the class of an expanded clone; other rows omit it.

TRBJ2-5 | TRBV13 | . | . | TGTGCCAGCAGCGGGGCGGGCGGGTTCCCCCAAGAGACCCAGTACTTC | CASSGAGGFPQETQYF
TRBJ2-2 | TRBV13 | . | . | TGTGCCAGCAGCTTCCTGATCCCGACCGGGGAGCTGTTTTTT | CASSFLIPTGELFF
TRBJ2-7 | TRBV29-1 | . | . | TGCAGCGTGAAGGGGGGGGAAATCCACGAGCAGTACTTC | CSVKGGEIHEQYF
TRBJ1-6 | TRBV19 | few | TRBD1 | TGTGCCAGTAGTTCCGGGACAGCCTATAATTCACCCCTCCACTTT | CASSSGTAYNSPLHF
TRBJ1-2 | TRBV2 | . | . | TGTGCCAGCAGGGCTCAGTTCCACACCTTC | CASRAQFHTF
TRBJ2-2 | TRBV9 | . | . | TGTGCCAGCAGCGCTCCGGGATTTTTTGGGGAGCTGTTTTTT | CASSAPGFFGELFF
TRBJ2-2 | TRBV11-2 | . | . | TGTGCCAGCAGCTTAGACTGGTCGAACACCGGGGAGCTGTTTTTT | CASSLDWSNTGELFF
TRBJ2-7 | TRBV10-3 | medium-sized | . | TGTGCCATCAGTGAGTCTTCGCGTCCCTACGAGCAGTACTTC | CAISESSRPYEQYF
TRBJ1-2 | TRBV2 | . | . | TGTGCCAGCAGTGAGACAGTGCCTAACTATGGCTACACCTTC | CASSETVPNYGYTF
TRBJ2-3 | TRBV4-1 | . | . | TGCGCCAGCAGCAGGCGGGGAGCAGATACGCAGTATTTT | CASSRRGADTQYF
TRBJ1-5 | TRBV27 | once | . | TGTGCCAGCAGGGAAGGGAATAGCAATCAGCCCCAGCATTTT | CASREGNSNQPQHF
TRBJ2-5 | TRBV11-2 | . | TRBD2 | TGTGCCAGCAGCTTAATGACGGAACTAATCGGGGGGGAGACCCAGTACTTC | CASSLMTELIGGETQYF
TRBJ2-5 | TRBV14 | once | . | TGTGCCAGCAGCCCTGGGGTAGCGACCCAGTACTTC | CASSPGVATQYF
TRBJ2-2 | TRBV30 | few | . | TGTGCCTGGAGTGTGGGGGGCGCAAACACCGGGGAGCTGTTTTTT | CAWSVGGANTGELFF
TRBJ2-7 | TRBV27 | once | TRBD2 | TGTGCCAGCCTCGGCGGGACTAGCGGGACCTCCTACGAGCAGTACTTC | CASLGGTSGTSYEQYF
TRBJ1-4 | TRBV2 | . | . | TGTGCCAGCCTAAGACGGACTAATGAAAAACTGTTTTTT | CASLRRTNEKLFF
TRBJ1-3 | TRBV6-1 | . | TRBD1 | TGTGCCAGCAGTGGAACGACAGGGGATGGAAACACCATATATTTT | CASSGTTGDGNTIYF